A selection of T cell receptor beta chains follows, all from one sample in a study of T cell changes during pregnancy in multiple sclerosis. Assay used: immunoSEQ multiplex PCR; TCRdb lists only in-frame clones, some missing. The data hold around 100,000 clones, with about 92% observed a single time. Sequenced material: peripheral blood, taken after pregnancy. The receptors were gathered from a female donor with multiple sclerosis, enrolled in a pregnancy study. The CDR3 runs from the conserved cysteine through the conserved F or W. The D gene is left open where the match is weak. Only part of the rows carry a size: once, few, many, or a class if the clone is expanded.

CDR3: CASRRRQGYTEAFF
DNA: TGTGCCAGCAGACGAAGACAGGGATACACTGAAGCTTTCTTT
J: TRBJ1-1
D: TRBD1
size: .
V: TRBV5-6

CDR3: CASSLQGDAPGELFF
DNA: TGTGCTAGCAGCCTCCAGGGGGACGCACCCGGGGAGCTGTTTTTT
J: TRBJ2-2
D: TRBD1
size: .
V: TRBV7-7

CDR3: CASSRQGSEETQYF
DNA: TGCGCCAGCAGCCGACAGGGGAGTGAGGAGACCCAGTACTTC
J: TRBJ2-5
D: TRBD1
size: once
V: TRBV5-1

CDR3: CASSFQGFPYNEQFF
DNA: TGCGCCAGCAGCTTTCAGGGTTTCCCCTACAATGAGCAGTTCTTC
J: TRBJ2-1
D: .
size: .
V: TRBV5-1

CDR3: CAWSVGWGVSGYEQYF
DNA: TGTGCCTGGAGTGTAGGTTGGGGGGTGTCTGGTTACGAGCAGTACTTC
J: TRBJ2-7
D: .
size: .
V: TRBV30

CDR3: CASSYRGGGGADTQYF
DNA: TGTGCCAGCAGTTACCGAGGGGGCGGGGGGGCAGATACGCAGTATTTT
J: TRBJ2-3
D: TRBD2
size: .
V: TRBV6-6

CDR3: CASSVGGLAKGGELFF
DNA: TGTGCCAGCAGCGTAGGTGGGCTAGCGAAGGGCGGGGAGCTGTTTTTT
J: TRBJ2-2
D: .
size: .
V: TRBV9

CDR3: CSVSVTSTDTQYF
DNA: TGCAGCGTAAGCGTTACTAGCACAGATACGCAGTATTTT
J: TRBJ2-3
D: .
size: .
V: TRBV29-1

CDR3: CASSISRGRTGELFF
DNA: TGTGCCAGTAGTATATCCAGGGGGCGCACCGGGGAGCTGTTTTTT
J: TRBJ2-2
D: TRBD1
size: .
V: TRBV19

CDR3: CASSLTGSSEKLFF
DNA: TGTGCCAGCAGCTTGACAGGGTCGAGTGAAAAACTGTTTTTT
J: TRBJ1-4
D: TRBD1
size: .
V: TRBV7-2

CDR3: CAIRQGATNSPLHF
DNA: TGTGCCATCCGACAGGGGGCTACAAATTCACCCCTCCACTTT
J: TRBJ1-6
D: TRBD1
size: .
V: TRBV6-6

CDR3: CASSTGTNEKLFF
DNA: TGTGCCAGTAGTACCGGGACTAATGAAAAACTGTTTTTT
J: TRBJ1-4
D: .
size: .
V: TRBV19

CDR3: CASSQRGDTHYGYTF
DNA: TGTGCCAGCAGCCAACGGGGGGACACTCACTATGGCTACACCTTC
J: TRBJ1-2
D: .
size: .
V: TRBV7-2

CDR3: CASSLGRSTGTRQFF
DNA: TGTGCCAGCAGCTTGGGCAGGTCAACGGGAACGAGACAGTTCTTC
J: TRBJ2-1
D: .
size: .
V: TRBV5-8

CDR3: CASSMDRGAKAGELFF
DNA: TGTGCCAGCAGCATGGACAGGGGGGCAAAGGCCGGGGAGCTGTTTTTT
J: TRBJ2-2
D: TRBD1
size: .
V: TRBV2

CDR3: CASSGASGRAFNEQFF
DNA: TGCGCCAGCAGCGGGGCTAGCGGGAGGGCCTTCAATGAGCAGTTCTTC
J: TRBJ2-1
D: TRBD2
size: .
V: TRBV5-1

CDR3: CASSLRSGQSSYEQYF
DNA: TGTGCCAGCAGCTTACGATCGGGACAGAGCTCCTACGAGCAGTACTTC
J: TRBJ2-7
D: TRBD1
size: .
V: TRBV7-6

CDR3: CASSSWDRASNEQFF
DNA: TGTGCCAGCAGCTCCTGGGACAGGGCTAGCAATGAGCAGTTCTTC
J: TRBJ2-1
D: TRBD1
size: .
V: TRBV7-6

CDR3: CASSIEDSPYEQYF
DNA: TGTGCCAGTAGTATTGAGGACAGCCCCTACGAGCAGTACTTC
J: TRBJ2-7
D: .
size: .
V: TRBV19

CDR3: CASSSRFLNTGELFF
DNA: TGTGCCAGCAGTTCCAGGTTCCTCAACACCGGGGAGCTGTTTTTT
J: TRBJ2-2
D: .
size: .
V: TRBV27

CDR3: CASSFGSQTEQFF
DNA: TGCGCCAGCAGCTTCGGGAGTCAGACTGAGCAGTTCTTC
J: TRBJ2-1
D: .
size: .
V: TRBV5-1

CDR3: CASSLSSSGGSYEQYF
DNA: TGTGCCAGCAGCTTATCTTCAAGCGGGGGTTCCTACGAGCAGTACTTC
J: TRBJ2-7
D: TRBD2
size: .
V: TRBV7-8

CDR3: CASSQGWRGPYNEQFF
DNA: TGCGCCAGCAGCCAAGGATGGCGGGGGCCTTACAATGAGCAGTTCTTC
J: TRBJ2-1
D: .
size: once
V: TRBV4-3

CDR3: CASRTDRVGEKLFF
DNA: TGTGCCAGCAGAACCGACAGGGTTGGGGAAAAACTGTTTTTT
J: TRBJ1-4
D: TRBD1
size: .
V: TRBV2

CDR3: CTSSQGGDYGYTF
DNA: TGCACCAGCAGCCAAGGGGGGGACTATGGCTACACCTTC
J: TRBJ1-2
D: .
size: .
V: TRBV1

CDR3: CASSQGTVPYEQYF
DNA: TGTGCCAGCAGCCAAGGGACAGTCCCCTACGAGCAGTACTTC
J: TRBJ2-7
D: .
size: once
V: TRBV14

CDR3: CASSFIGQLSNQPQHF
DNA: TGTGCCAGCAGTTTTATTGGACAGCTTAGCAATCAGCCCCAGCATTTT
J: TRBJ1-5
D: .
size: .
V: TRBV27

CDR3: CAIGTGDSYEQYF
DNA: TGTGCCATTGGGACAGGGGATTCCTACGAGCAGTACTTC
J: TRBJ2-7
D: TRBD1
size: .
V: TRBV10-3

CDR3: CASSLVDFHNEQFF
DNA: TGCGCCAGCAGCTTGGTGGACTTTCACAATGAGCAGTTCTTC
J: TRBJ2-1
D: .
size: .
V: TRBV5-1

CDR3: CASKAQGGYGYTF
DNA: TGCGCCAGCAAAGCGCAGGGTGGCTATGGCTACACCTTC
J: TRBJ1-2
D: .
size: .
V: TRBV5-1

CDR3: CAWSNSYTGELFF
DNA: TGTGCCTGGAGTAACAGCTACACCGGGGAGCTGTTTTTT
J: TRBJ2-2
D: .
size: .
V: TRBV30

CDR3: CASSPGTGDYGYTF
DNA: TGTGCCAGCTCACCCGGGACAGGGGACTATGGCTACACCTTC
J: TRBJ1-2
D: TRBD1
size: .
V: TRBV18

CDR3: CASSSLAGGPVQETQYF
DNA: TGTGCCAGCAGTTCCCTAGCGGGTGGGCCAGTGCAAGAGACCCAGTACTTC
J: TRBJ2-5
D: TRBD2
size: .
V: TRBV28

CDR3: CASSSEGYGYTF
DNA: TGTGCCAGCAGTTCGGAGGGCTATGGCTACACCTTC
J: TRBJ1-2
D: .
size: once
V: TRBV6-5

CDR3: CASSGMETGELFF
DNA: TGTGCCAGCAGTGGGATGGAGACCGGGGAGCTGTTTTTT
J: TRBJ2-2
D: .
size: .
V: TRBV6-1

CDR3: CASSRFPQTGNTIYF
DNA: TGTGCCAGCAGCCGATTTCCCCAAACAGGAAACACCATATATTTT
J: TRBJ1-3
D: .
size: .
V: TRBV7-9

CDR3: CASSYGGSTYEQYF
DNA: TGTGCCAGCAGTTACGGCGGCAGTACCTACGAGCAGTACTTC
J: TRBJ2-7
D: .
size: .
V: TRBV6-6

CDR3: CASSFFAEAFF
DNA: TGTGCCAGCAGTTTTTTCGCTGAAGCTTTCTTT
J: TRBJ1-1
D: .
size: .
V: TRBV28

CDR3: CASSLAGEYNEQFF
DNA: TGTGCCAGCAGCTTAGCTGGGGAGTACAATGAGCAGTTCTTC
J: TRBJ2-1
D: .
size: .
V: TRBV7-6

CDR3: CASSMYGANTGELFF
DNA: TGTGCCAGTAGTATGTACGGAGCGAACACCGGGGAGCTGTTTTTT
J: TRBJ2-2
D: .
size: .
V: TRBV19

CDR3: CASSGGLAGGNEQFF
DNA: TGTGCCAGCAGCGGGGGACTAGCGGGAGGAAATGAGCAGTTCTTC
J: TRBJ2-1
D: TRBD2
size: .
V: TRBV9

CDR3: CASSLGQVNQPQHF
DNA: TGTGCCAGCAGCTTAGGACAGGTCAATCAGCCCCAGCATTTT
J: TRBJ1-5
D: .
size: .
V: TRBV7-9

CDR3: CSGGSGEYEQYF
DNA: TGTTCGGGGGGTAGCGGGGAGTACGAGCAGTACTTC
J: TRBJ2-7
D: TRBD2
size: .
V: TRBV27

CDR3: CASSLASSGGLNEQFF
DNA: TGTGCCAGCAGCTTGGCCTCCAGCGGGGGATTGAATGAGCAGTTCTTC
J: TRBJ2-1
D: TRBD2
size: .
V: TRBV5-4

CDR3: CASSLGTGGESHTGELFF
DNA: TGTGCCAGCAGCTTAGGGACAGGGGGCGAATCTCACACCGGGGAGCTGTTTTTT
J: TRBJ2-2
D: TRBD1
size: .
V: TRBV9

CDR3: CASSPDSRVPVEAFF
DNA: TGTGCCAGCAGCCCCGATTCTCGAGTTCCGGTTGAAGCTTTCTTT
J: TRBJ1-1
D: .
size: .
V: TRBV7-8

CDR3: CASRGTVDNSPLHF
DNA: TGTGCCAGCAGGGGGACAGTCGATAATTCACCCCTCCACTTT
J: TRBJ1-6
D: TRBD1
size: .
V: TRBV6-6

CDR3: CATSRDSLAGGRPDEQFF
DNA: TGTGCCACCAGCAGAGATTCCCTAGCGGGAGGGCGGCCCGATGAGCAGTTCTTC
J: TRBJ2-1
D: TRBD2
size: .
V: TRBV15

CDR3: CASSRGGDLYF
DNA: TGTGCCAGCAGCCGAGGAGGGGATCTGTACTTC
J: TRBJ2-4
D: .
size: .
V: TRBV11-1